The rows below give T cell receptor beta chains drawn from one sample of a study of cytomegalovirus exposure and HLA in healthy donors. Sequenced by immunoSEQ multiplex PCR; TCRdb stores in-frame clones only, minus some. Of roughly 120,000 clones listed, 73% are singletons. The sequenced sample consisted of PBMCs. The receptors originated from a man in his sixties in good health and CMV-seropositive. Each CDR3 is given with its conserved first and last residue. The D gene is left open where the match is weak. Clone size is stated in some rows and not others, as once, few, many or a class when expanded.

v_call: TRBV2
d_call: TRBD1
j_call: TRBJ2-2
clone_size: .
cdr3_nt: TGTGCCAGCAGCCCGGGACAGGGGGCTAGGGACGGGGAGCTGTTTTTT
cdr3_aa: CASSPGQGARDGELFF

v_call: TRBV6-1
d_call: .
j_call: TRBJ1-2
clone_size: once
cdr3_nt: TGTGCCAGCAGTTCCGACGGCGGGGGAGGCTATGGCTACACCTTC
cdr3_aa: CASSSDGGGGYGYTF

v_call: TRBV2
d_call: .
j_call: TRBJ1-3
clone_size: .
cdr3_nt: TGTGCCAGCAAGGACCGTGAGGGAGGAAACACCATATATTTT
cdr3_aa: CASKDREGGNTIYF

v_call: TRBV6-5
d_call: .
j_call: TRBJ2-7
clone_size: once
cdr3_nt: TGTGCCAGCAGTTCTTTCAGGGCAGGGATAGCCTACGAGCAGTACTTC
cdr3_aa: CASSSFRAGIAYEQYF

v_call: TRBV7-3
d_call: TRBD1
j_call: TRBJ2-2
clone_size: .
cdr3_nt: TGTGCCAGCAGCCTCACAGGGGGCGCGAACGGGGAGCTGTTTTTT
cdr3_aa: CASSLTGGANGELFF

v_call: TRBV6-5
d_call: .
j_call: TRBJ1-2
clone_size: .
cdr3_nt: TGTGCCAGCAGGGAAAGAGGGTCCAAAGGAGGCTACACCTTC
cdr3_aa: CASRERGSKGGYTF

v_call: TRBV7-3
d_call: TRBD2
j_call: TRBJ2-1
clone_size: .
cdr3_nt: TGTGCCAGCAGCTCCGGTTCCGGGGGGGATGAGCAGTTCTTC
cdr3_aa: CASSSGSGGDEQFF

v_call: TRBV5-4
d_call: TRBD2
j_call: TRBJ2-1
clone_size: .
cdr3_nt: TGTGCCAGCAGCTTGGTAGGTAGCGGGCCGGGACACAATGAGCAGTTCTTC
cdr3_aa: CASSLVGSGPGHNEQFF

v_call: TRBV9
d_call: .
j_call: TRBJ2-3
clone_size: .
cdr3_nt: TGTGCCAGCAGCGTAGTAGCGGACACTCGCCCCACAGATACGCAGTATTTT
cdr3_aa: CASSVVADTRPTDTQYF

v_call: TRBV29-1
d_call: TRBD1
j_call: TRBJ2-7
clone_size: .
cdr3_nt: TGCAGCGCGCAACAGGGGTTGGGGTACGAGCAGTACTTC
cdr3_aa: CSAQQGLGYEQYF

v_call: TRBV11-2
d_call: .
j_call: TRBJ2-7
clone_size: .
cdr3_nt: TGTGCCAGCAGCCTTCGTTCCTACGAGCAGTACTTC
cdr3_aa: CASSLRSYEQYF

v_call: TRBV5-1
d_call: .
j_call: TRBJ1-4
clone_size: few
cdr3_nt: TGCGCCAGCAGCCCCCTCCTACAGGGCGGTCAGGAAAAACTGTTTTTT
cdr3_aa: CASSPLLQGGQEKLFF

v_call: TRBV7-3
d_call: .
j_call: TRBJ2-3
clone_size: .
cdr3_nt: TGTGCCAGCAGCCTCGGACTCGAAGATACGCAGTATTTT
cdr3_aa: CASSLGLEDTQYF

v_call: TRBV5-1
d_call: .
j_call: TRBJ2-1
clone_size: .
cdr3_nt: TGCGCCAGCTCCGACACGGTGGGCTACAATGAGCAGTTCTTC
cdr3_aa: CASSDTVGYNEQFF

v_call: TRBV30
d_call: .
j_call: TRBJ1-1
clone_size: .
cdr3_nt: TGTGCCTGGAGCGGGGGGGGTTACACTGAAGCTTTCTTT
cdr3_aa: CAWSGGGYTEAFF

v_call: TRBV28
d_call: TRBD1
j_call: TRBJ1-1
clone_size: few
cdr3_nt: TGTGCCAGCAGCCGACAGGGGGACGGTTCGTACACTGAAGCTTTCTTT
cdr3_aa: CASSRQGDGSYTEAFF

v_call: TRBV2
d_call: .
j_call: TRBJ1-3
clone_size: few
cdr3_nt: TGTGCCAGCAGTGAGCGCAGGGTAATTCCCTCTGGAAACACCATATATTTT
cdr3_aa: CASSERRVIPSGNTIYF

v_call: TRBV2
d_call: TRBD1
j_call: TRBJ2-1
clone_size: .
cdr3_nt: TGTGCCAGCAGTGGACAGGGTCCAACCGCCTACAATGAGCAGTTCTTC
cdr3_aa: CASSGQGPTAYNEQFF

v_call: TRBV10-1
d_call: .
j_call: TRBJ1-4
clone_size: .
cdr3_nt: TGCGCCAGCAGTGACGGGGAGGAGGATGAAAAACTGTTTTTT
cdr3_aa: CASSDGEEDEKLFF

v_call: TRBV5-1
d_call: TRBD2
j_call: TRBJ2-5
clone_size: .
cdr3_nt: TGCGCCAGCAGCTTGGCTGGGACTAGCGAGGAGACCCAGTACTTC
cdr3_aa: CASSLAGTSEETQYF

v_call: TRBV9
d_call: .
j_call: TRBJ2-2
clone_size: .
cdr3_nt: TGTGCCAGCAGCGTAGGAGGCAGGGGGAACACCGGGGAGCTGTTTTTT
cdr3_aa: CASSVGGRGNTGELFF

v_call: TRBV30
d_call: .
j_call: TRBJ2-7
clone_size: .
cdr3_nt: TGTGCCTGGAGTGTACTTGGACAGTCCTACGAGCAGTACTTC
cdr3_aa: CAWSVLGQSYEQYF

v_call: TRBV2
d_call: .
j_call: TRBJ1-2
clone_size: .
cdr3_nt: TGTGCCAGCAGGGATCCCCGGGGGGCACTTGGCTACACCTTC
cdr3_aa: CASRDPRGALGYTF

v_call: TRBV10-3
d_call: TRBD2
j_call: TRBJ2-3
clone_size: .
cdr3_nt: TGTGCCATCAGTCGGTATTCGGGGCTAGCGGGGGTTGGAGATACGCAGTATTTT
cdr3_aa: CAISRYSGLAGVGDTQYF

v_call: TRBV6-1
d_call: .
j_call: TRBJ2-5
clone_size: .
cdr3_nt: TGTGCCAGCAGCCTCGACAGATCCCAAGAGACCCAGTACTTC
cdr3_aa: CASSLDRSQETQYF

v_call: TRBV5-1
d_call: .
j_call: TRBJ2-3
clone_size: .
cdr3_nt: TGCGCCAGCAGCTCCGAGGGTTCAGGTACGCAGTATTTT
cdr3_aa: CASSSEGSGTQYF

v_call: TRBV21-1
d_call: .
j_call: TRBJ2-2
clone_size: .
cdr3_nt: TGTGCCAGCAGCAAAGTGAAAGGGGCGGACGAACAAGGCGGGGAGCTGTTTTTT
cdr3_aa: CASSKVKGADEQGGELFF

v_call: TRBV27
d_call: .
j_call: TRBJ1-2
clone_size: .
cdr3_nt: TGTGCCAGCAGTGTCACAGGGTCTAATGGCTACACCTTC
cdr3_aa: CASSVTGSNGYTF

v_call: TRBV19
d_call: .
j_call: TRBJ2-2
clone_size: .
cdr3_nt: TGTGCCAGTAGTGCAGGGTCCGGGGAGCTGTTTTTT
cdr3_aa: CASSAGSGELFF